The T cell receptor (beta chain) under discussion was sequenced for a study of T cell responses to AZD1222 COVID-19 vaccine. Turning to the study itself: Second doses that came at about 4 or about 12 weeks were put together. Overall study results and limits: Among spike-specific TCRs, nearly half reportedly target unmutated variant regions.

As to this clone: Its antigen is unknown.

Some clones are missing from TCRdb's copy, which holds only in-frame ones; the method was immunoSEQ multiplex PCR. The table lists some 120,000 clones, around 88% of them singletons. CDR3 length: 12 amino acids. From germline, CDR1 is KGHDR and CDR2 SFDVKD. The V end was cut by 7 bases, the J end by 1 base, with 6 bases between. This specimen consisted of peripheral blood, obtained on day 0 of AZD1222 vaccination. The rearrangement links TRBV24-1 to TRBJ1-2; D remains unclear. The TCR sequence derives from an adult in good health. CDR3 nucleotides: TGTGCCACCAGCTCAGATAACTATGGCTACACCTTC. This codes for CATSSDNYGYTF.